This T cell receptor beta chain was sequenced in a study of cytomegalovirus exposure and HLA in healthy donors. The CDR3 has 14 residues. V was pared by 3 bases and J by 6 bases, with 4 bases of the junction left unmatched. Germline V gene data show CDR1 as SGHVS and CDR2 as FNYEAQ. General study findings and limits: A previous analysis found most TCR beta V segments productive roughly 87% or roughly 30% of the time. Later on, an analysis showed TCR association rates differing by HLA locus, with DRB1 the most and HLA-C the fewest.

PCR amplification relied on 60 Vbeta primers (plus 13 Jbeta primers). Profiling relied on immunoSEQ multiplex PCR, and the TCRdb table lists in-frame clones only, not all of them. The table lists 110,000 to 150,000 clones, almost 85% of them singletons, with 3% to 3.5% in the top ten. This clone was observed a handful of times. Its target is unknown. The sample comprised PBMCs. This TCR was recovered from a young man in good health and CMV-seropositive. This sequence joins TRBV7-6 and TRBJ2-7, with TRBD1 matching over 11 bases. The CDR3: CASSLQDRGREQYF. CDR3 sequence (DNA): TGTGCCAGCAGCTTGCAGGACAGGGGGCGCGAGCAGTACTTC.